The next 20 T cell receptor beta chains were all read from a single sample in a study of T-cell reconstitution after alpha-beta-depleted transplantation in children. The authors prepared the TCRbeta library with unique molecular identifiers. TCRdb re-called the PCR reads through MiXCR, storing one row per CDR3 protein. The sample lists 700,000 to 950,000 distinct CDR3 sequences; approximately 15% were seen once. This specimen was PBMCs, mostly from graft donor cells, taken 360 days after TCRalphabeta/CD19-depleted stem cell transplant. Every receptor here comes from a male patient between 10 and 17 years old who had a stem cell transplant for acute lymphoblastic leukemia, so the T cells may come from the graft donor.

This clonotype was detected a few times. The chain combines TRBV6-1 with TRBJ1-1; 7 positions agree with TRBD1. The CDR3 consists of 14 residues. V trimming: 5 bases; J trimming: 3 bases; junction bases outside the gene matches: 6. Germline CDR1 MNHNS, CDR2 SASEGT. The CDR3 here is CASSKGGADTEAFF. CDR3 DNA: TGTGCCAGCAGTAAAGGGGGCGCGGACACTGAAGCTTTCTTT.

This clonotype showed up just a few times. The genes are TRBV29-1 and TRBJ2-1, with D uncertain. The V gene lost 3 bases and the J gene lost 1 base, with 13 bases spanning the gap. CDR1 and CDR2 (germline): SQVTM, ANQGSEA. This CDR3 contains 15 residues. For the CDR3, the DNA is TGCAGCGTTGATCCTGTTGCCGATTCCTACAATGAGCAGTTCTTC. Translating it yields CSVDPVADSYNEQFF.

This clonotype has just a few counts. The chain carries TRBV5-6 and TRBJ2-7; unclear D gene. The germline V and J ends were trimmed by 4 bases and 7 bases, with 18 bases remaining between them. The CDR3 contains 14 residues. Germline CDR1 and CDR2: SGHDT and YYEEEE. CDR3 amino acids: CASSLPGPQHEQYF. The CDR3 coding sequence is TGTGCCAGCAGCCTCCCAGGCCCTCAACATGAGCAGTACTTC.

The gene calls are TRBV19 and TRBJ1-2; D might be TRBD1 (5 bases). The CDR3 covers 15 residues. V lost 3 bases and J lost 3, with 14 bases in between. Germline CDR1 reads LNHDA; CDR2 reads SQIVND (reference sequence). The CDR3 here is CASSIKDSTHYGYTF. DNA of the CDR3: TGTGCCAGTAGTATTAAAGACAGCACTCACTATGGCTACACCTTC.

A note on this clonotype: Relative to the germline gene, one junction end is altered; a read error may explain this. The J gene is TRBJ2-7, the V gene TRBV15; 10 bases map to TRBD2. This CDR3 contains 13 residues. In germline, CDR1 is LNHNV, CDR2 YYDKDF (reference sequence). The CDR3 sequence: CDTSRDLTSGLYF. CDR3 sequence (DNA): TGTGACACCAGCAGAGATCTGACTAGCGGGTTGTACTTC.

This chain links TRBV20-1 with TRBJ2-2, with TRBD2 matching 12 bases. Per the germline V gene, CDR1 is DFQATT and CDR2 is SNEGSKA (reference sequence). The length of the CDR3 is 15 residues. Germline trimming cut 6 bases from V and 6 bases from J; bases unmatched to any gene: 8. The CDR3 region is CSARPPSGRAGELFF. In DNA, the CDR3 is TGCAGTGCCCGGCCCCCTAGCGGGAGGGCCGGGGAGCTGTTTTTT.

This clonotype has more than one count but fewer than ten. The V and J genes are TRBV4-1 and TRBJ2-5; D may be TRBD1 (6 bases). There are 16 residues in the CDR3. CDR1 is MGHRA and CDR2 is YSYEKL in the germline V gene. V lost 2 bases and J lost 4, with 17 bases in between. The CDR3 bases are TGCGCCAGCAGCCAACCTCTCAGGGGTGGTAGAGAGACCCAGTACTTC. Translated: CASSQPLRGGRETQYF.

The table lists this clonotype with a few counts. The chain uses TRBV10-3 and TRBJ2-3, with D perhaps given as TRBD1 or TRBD2 (5 bases each). V dropped 0 bases and J dropped 4 bases, with 8 bases sitting between them. The germline V gene encodes CDR1 ENHRY and CDR2 SYGVKD. This CDR3 spans 14 amino acids. DNA of the CDR3: TGTGCCATCAGTGAGTCCGAGGGACCAGATACGCAGTATTTT. This translates into CAISESEGPDTQYF.

This clonotype has only a few counts. This rearrangement joins TRBV6-1 to TRBJ2-5; either TRBD1 or TRBD2 may fit D (6 bases each). Between the trimmed V and J ends, which lost 4 bases and 5 bases, there was a span of 14 bases. Germline CDR1 MNHNS, CDR2 SASEGT. There are 14 residues in the CDR3. This chain's CDR3 is CASSGERGRETQYF. CDR3 sequence (DNA): TGTGCCAGCAGTGGCGAGAGGGGGAGGGAGACCCAGTACTTC.

This clonotype was found many times. The CDR3 DNA follows: TGCGCCAGCAGCTTGGAGGGGACTAGCGGTTCCCTAGGGAAGACCCAGTACTTC. Translation: CASSLEGTSGSLGKTQYF. This chain uses TRBV5-1 with TRBJ2-5; TRBD2 matches 11 bases. The germline V gene encodes CDR1 SGHRS and CDR2 YFSETQ. V was clipped by 0 bases and J by 6 bases; unmatched bases: 13. The CDR3 totals 18 residues.

The J gene is TRBJ1-5, the V gene TRBV12-5; no reliable D call. This CDR3 comprises 14 residues. CDR1 is LGHNT and CDR2 is FRNRAP in the germline V gene. The V end lost 6 bases, the J end lost 1 base, and 10 bases lay between the germline ends. CDR3 sequence (DNA): TGTGCTAGTGGCCTTACACCGAGCAATCAGCCCCAGCATTTT. This encodes CASGLTPSNQPQHF.

The chain uses TRBV19 and TRBJ1-5; 8 bases fit TRBD1. V lost 6 bases and J lost 3; bases outside the gene matches: 4. The CDR3 covers 14 residues. CDR1 is LNHDA and CDR2 is SQIVND in the germline V gene (reference sequence). CDR3 sequence reads: CASRDRGNNQPQHF. DNA of the CDR3: TGTGCCAGTAGAGACAGGGGTAACAATCAGCCCCAGCATTTT. Combining the CDR3 with reference TRBV19 and TRBJ1-5 gives the whole variable domain DGGITQSPKYLFRKEGQNVTLSCEQNLNHDAMYWYRQDPGQGLRLIYYSQIVNDFQKGDIAEGYSVSREKKESFPLTVTSAQKNPTAFYLCASRDRGNNQPQHFGDGTRLSIL.

The chain couples TRBV12-3 or TRBV12-4 to TRBJ1-3; D is undetermined. The CDR3 has 15 residues. The germline V and J ends were trimmed by 3 bases and 0 bases, with 9 bases remaining between them. The CDR3 bases are TGTGCCAGCAGTTTTGGGTTTTCCTCTGGAAACACCATATATTTT. This sequence encodes CASSFGFSSGNTIYF.

There are a few counts of this clonotype. The chain uses TRBV11-2 and TRBJ1-5, with TRBD1 matching over 7 bases. V lost 0 bases and J lost 8; bases outside the gene matches: 7. Germline values: CDR1 SGHAT, CDR2 FQNNGV. The CDR3 has 15 residues. The CDR3 reads CASSLEGTGVEPQHF. CDR3 sequence (DNA): TGTGCCAGCAGCTTAGAAGGAACAGGGGTCGAGCCCCAGCATTTT.

Only one count was recorded for this clonotype. This rearrangement joins TRBV7-3 to TRBJ2-2, with 8 bases that match TRBD2. J lost 0 bases, V lost 4 bases, and 13 bases had no gene match. Per germline, CDR1 SGHTA and CDR2 FQGTGA. The CDR3 covers 19 residues. CDR3 nucleotide sequence: TGTGCCAGCAGCTCAAAACCAGCGGGAGTTCCCTCGAACACCGGGGAGCTGTTTTTT. This codes for CASSSKPAGVPSNTGELFF. Together with reference TRBV7-3 and TRBJ2-2, the CDR3 gives the full variable domain: GAGVSQTPSNKVTEKGKYVELRCDPISGHTALYWYRQSLGQGPEFLIYFQGTGAADDSGLPNDRFFAVRPEGSVSTLKIQRTERGDSAVYLCASSSKPAGVPSNTGELFFGEGSRLTVL.

The chain couples TRBV18 to TRBJ2-1, with 9 bases aligning to TRBD2. Trimming removed 3 bases from V and 7 bases from J; junction bases left unmatched: 10. The CDR3 totals 16 residues. Looked up from germline, CDR1 is KGHSH and CDR2 is LQKENI. This CDR3 reads CASSPSLAGLWNEQFF. The CDR3, as DNA: TGTGCCAGCTCACCGAGTCTAGCGGGACTTTGGAATGAGCAGTTCTTC.

A few counts support this clonotype. The rearrangement uses TRBV24-1 and TRBJ2-7, with 9 bases fitting TRBD2. Germline lookup yields CDR1 KGHDR and CDR2 SFDVKD. The CDR3 runs 16 residues. J lost 5 bases, V lost 2 bases, and 9 bases had no gene match. CDR3 nucleotide sequence: TGTGCCACCAGTGATTCGGCGGGAGGGCCTTATAACGAGCAGTACTTC. Translated, it gives CATSDSAGGPYNEQYF.

The chain employs TRBV7-6 and TRBJ2-3; 13 bases map to TRBD2. CDR1 is SGHVS and CDR2 is FNYEAQ in the germline V gene. V shed 5 bases and J 2 bases; nucleotides not matched to a gene: 7. The CDR3 extends over 17 amino acids. CDR3 region: CASSPRTSGSVTDTQYF. The CDR3 bases are TGTGCCAGCAGCCCCAGGACTAGCGGGAGTGTCACAGATACGCAGTATTTT.

The rearrangement joins TRBV5-1 to TRBJ1-4, with 9 positions matching TRBD1. The J segment lost 8 bases and the V segment lost 4 bases, leaving 3 bases of the junction unmatched. The CDR3 covers 13 residues. Looked up from germline, CDR1 is SGHRS and CDR2 is YFSETQ. CDR3 loop: CASSRQGEEKLFF. In DNA, the CDR3 is TGCGCCAGCAGCAGACAGGGGGAAGAAAAACTGTTTTTT.

Many counts were recorded for this clonotype. The chain recombines TRBV11-2 with TRBJ2-3; the match to TRBD2 covers 14 bases. CDR1 is SGHAT, CDR2 FQNNGV, per germline. V lost 4 bases to trimming and J lost 5 bases; unmatched junction nucleotides: 2. The CDR3 has 15 amino acids. The CDR3 DNA reads as TGTGCCAGCAGCTCGGGACTAGCGGGAGTAGATACGCAGTATTTT. It specifies CASSSGLAGVDTQYF. Combining the CDR3 with reference TRBV11-2 and TRBJ2-3 gives the whole variable domain EAGVAQSPRYKIIEKRQSVAFWCNPISGHATLYWYQQILGQGPKLLIQFQNNGVVDDSQLPKDRFSAERLKGVDSTLKIQPAKLEDSAVYLCASSSGLAGVDTQYFGPGTRLTVL.